Listed here are 8 T cell receptor beta chains from one sample, sequenced in a study of blood T cell repertoires in COVID-19. TCRdb's copy holds only in-frame clones and misses some; the assay was immunoSEQ multiplex PCR. The table has some 210,000 clones, over 80% seen once. Material: PBMCs or T cells enriched from blood (not recorded which). Every receptor here comes from a man aged 18 to 29 with acute COVID-19.

The chain links TRBV4-1 to TRBJ2-7, with D possibly matching TRBD1 (5 bases). There are 14 residues in the CDR3. The V gene's germline CDR1 is MGHRA and CDR2 YSYEKL. The V end was cut by 0 bases, the J end by 3 bases, with 9 bases between. The CDR3 region is CASSQDEGVYEQYF. The DNA for the CDR3 is TGCGCCAGCAGCCAAGATGAAGGGGTCTACGAGCAGTACTTC.

The J gene is TRBJ2-1, the V gene TRBV4-2, with 7 bases aligning to TRBD2. J gave up 7 bases and V 0 bases, and 6 bases lay outside the gene matches. CDR3 size: 15 residues. Germline CDR1 reads LGHNA; CDR2 reads YNFKEQ. CDR3 loop: CASSQDWEGGNEQFF. The CDR3 DNA reads as TGTGCCAGCAGCCAAGATTGGGAGGGAGGGAATGAGCAGTTCTTC.

The chain joins TRBV24-1 to TRBJ2-3; D is possibly TRBD1 (7 bases). Germline CDR1 and CDR2: KGHDR and SFDVKD. This CDR3 region has 13 residues. Deletions cut 9 bases from V and 4 bases from J, with 13 bases between. The CDR3 DNA follows: TGTGCCACCCGTGGCAGGGGGGCAGATACGCAGTATTTT. This codes for CATRGRGADTQYF.

This clone was seen a handful of times. The V and J genes are TRBV14 and TRBJ2-7; TRBD1 aligns across 7 bases. V was clipped by 4 bases and J by 2 bases; unmatched bases: 23. CDR3 length equals 20 residues. CDR1 and CDR2 from the germline V gene are SGHDN and FVKESK. The DNA of the CDR3 is TGTGCCAGCAGCCGCGTGTTTCGTTTCCGGTGGGGGACAGCTACCTACGAGCAGTACTTC. Translation gives CASSRVFRFRWGTATYEQYF. The full variable domain, in which reference TRBV14 and TRBJ2-7 provide the parts outside the CDR3, is EAGVTQFPSHSVIEKGQTVTLRCDPISGHDNLYWYRRVMGKEIKFLLHFVKESKQDESGMPNNRFLAERTGGTYSTLKVQPAELEDSGVYFCASSRVFRFRWGTATYEQYFGPGTRLTVT.

In its sample, this clone was seen once. The chain employs TRBV6-5 and TRBJ1-5; D perhaps matches TRBD1 (6 bases). CDR1 and CDR2 (germline): MNHEY, SVGAGI. This CDR3 has 13 residues. V lost 5 bases and J 5 bases, leaving 10 bases between the germline ends. Here the CDR3 DNA reads TGTGCCAGCAGTCCAAACAGGGATCAGCCCCAGCATTTT. Residues: CASSPNRDQPQHF.

The chain is built from TRBV28 and TRBJ1-2; D gene ambiguous. The CDR3 length is 13 residues. The germline V gene encodes CDR1 MDHEN and CDR2 SYDVKM. V was clipped by 6 bases and J by 1 base, with 9 bases between them. The chain's CDR3 is CASSTSNNYGYTF. The CDR3 coding sequence is TGTGCCAGCAGCACCTCTAATAACTATGGCTACACCTTC.

This clone was recorded a few times. J is TRBJ2-1 and V is TRBV12-3 or TRBV12-4; a weak D match, TRBD2 (6 bases). The V end lost 6 bases, the J end lost 10 bases, and 16 bases lay between the germline ends. The CDR3 is 13 amino acids. The CDR3 DNA reads as TGTGCCAGCAGGACAGATGCCCGGGGGGAGCAGTTCTTC. It encodes CASRTDARGEQFF.

The V and J genes are TRBV7-9 and TRBJ1-3; 7 bases align to TRBD1. This CDR3 region has 16 residues. The junction had 10 bases not matched to a gene; V was cut back by 6 bases and J by 2 bases. Germline V gene lookup returns CDR1 SEHNR and CDR2 FQNEAQ (reference sequence). CDR3 loop: CASRPSIGGPGNTIYF. The CDR3 nucleotides read TGTGCCAGCAGGCCCTCCATAGGGGGCCCTGGAAACACCATATATTTT.